The 9 T cell receptor beta chains in this list originate from one sample, sequenced in a study of blood T cell repertoires in COVID-19. The repertoire was sequenced with immunoSEQ multiplex PCR; TCRdb's copy has only in-frame clones and lacks some. The sample lists 100,000 to 150,000 clones; about 81% were seen once. Sequenced material: peripheral blood. These receptors all come from an elderly woman with acute or convalescent COVID-19.

The genes are TRBV24-1 and TRBJ2-2; TRBD1 is a possible D gene (6 bases). The CDR3 contains 14 residues. V was trimmed by 9 bases and J by 0 bases, leaving 10 bases between them. Germline CDR1 KGHDR, CDR2 SFDVKD. Here the CDR3 DNA reads TGTGCCACCGGCGAGGGGGCGAACACCGGGGAGCTGTTTTTT. It is translated as CATGEGANTGELFF.

The genes are TRBV19 and TRBJ1-5; a possible D gene is TRBD1 (6 bases). Germline V gives CDR1 LNHDA, CDR2 SQIVND (reference sequence). This CDR3 has 15 residues. V lost 7 bases, J lost 2 bases, and 15 bases lay in between. CDR3 sequence: CASTQGIGGNQPQHF. The CDR3 nucleotides are TGTGCCAGTACCCAGGGGATTGGAGGCAATCAGCCCCAGCATTTT.

This clone has just a few counts. The V gene is TRBV4-3, the J gene TRBJ1-6, with no clear D. This CDR3 comprises 15 residues. Deletions cut 1 base from V and 0 bases from J, with 4 bases between. Germline V gene sequence: CDR1 LGHNA, CDR2 YSLEER. The CDR3 protein is CASSQGSSYNSPLHF. CDR3 sequence (DNA): TGCGCCAGCAGCCAAGGCAGCTCCTATAATTCACCCCTCCACTTT.

The chain uses TRBV13 and TRBJ2-5, with 9 positions matching TRBD2. V was pared by 5 bases and J by 5 bases, with 9 bases of the junction left unmatched. The germline gives CDR1 PRHDT, CDR2 FYEKMQ (reference sequence). The CDR3 sequence is 15 residues long. CDR3 amino acids: CASSPRSGGRETQYF. DNA for the CDR3: TGTGCCAGCAGCCCCCGGAGCGGGGGGAGGGAGACCCAGTACTTC. The full variable domain, completed using reference TRBV13 and TRBJ2-5, is AAGVIQSPRHLIKEKRETATLKCYPIPRHDTVYWYQQGPGQDPQFLISFYEKMQSDKGSIPDRFSAQQFSDYHSELNMSSLELGDSALYFCASSPRSGGRETQYFGPGTRLLVL.

This chain joins TRBV6-2 or TRBV6-3 and TRBJ1-5, with D tentatively TRBD1 (6 bases). CDR3 length: 14 amino acids. From germline, CDR1 is MNHEY and CDR2 SVGEGT. V gave up 2 bases and J gave up 3 bases, with 8 bases separating them. The CDR3 DNA reads TGTGCCAGCAGTTACCAGGGGATCAATCAGCCCCAGCATTTT. Translation gives CASSYQGINQPQHF.

This clone appeared a few times. V gene TRBV7-2 combines with J gene TRBJ1-6, with TRBD1 identical over 9 bases. Germline trimming cut 1 base from V and 9 bases from J; bases unmatched to any gene: 7. The CDR3 has 16 amino acids. The germline gives CDR1 SGHTA, CDR2 FQGNSA. The CDR3 reads CASSLVPGQGVSPLHF. CDR3 nucleotide sequence: TGTGCCAGCAGCTTAGTGCCGGGACAGGGAGTTTCACCCCTCCACTTT.

This chain links TRBV18 with TRBJ1-2; D is uncertain. This CDR3 is built from 14 residues. CDR1 is KGHSH, CDR2 LQKENI, per germline. V was clipped by 3 bases and J by 8 bases, with 16 bases between them. The CDR3 region is CASSPAATAGGYTF. The CDR3, as DNA: TGTGCCAGCTCACCGGCTGCGACCGCGGGGGGCTACACCTTC.

V gene TRBV4-1 combines with J gene TRBJ2-7, with 8 bases identical to TRBD2. This CDR3 comprises 16 residues. Losses at the gene ends were 0 bases for V and 4 bases for J; bases not matched to a gene: 8. Germline-derived CDR1 and CDR2 are MGHRA and YSYEKL. The CDR3 loop is CASSQERGGPPYEQYF. In DNA form, the CDR3 reads TGCGCCAGCAGCCAAGAACGGGGGGGCCCCCCGTACGAGCAGTACTTC.

The gene calls are TRBV18 and TRBJ1-4; 7 bases are a match to TRBD1. The CDR3 contains 18 residues. The V segment lost 3 bases and the J segment 1 base; nucleotides outside the gene matches: 11. Germline V CDR1 and CDR2: KGHSH, LQKENI. The CDR3 DNA is TGTGCCAGCTCACCTGTCGGACAGGCATCAGGAACTAATGAAAAACTGTTTTTT. Translation gives CASSPVGQASGTNEKLFF.